These T cell receptor beta chains were read from a single sample in a study of blood T cell repertoires in COVID-19. The table came from immunoSEQ multiplex PCR; TCRdb's copy has only in-frame clones and leaves some out. This table holds about 220,000 clones, 65% to 85% found once. The sequenced sample was peripheral blood. Every receptor here comes from a human donor in a cohort sampled during active COVID-19. Both conserved end residues are part of each CDR3. The D gene is left open where the match is weak. The size of a clone is reported for some rows only, either as once, few or many, or as a class for expanded clones.

v_gene	j_gene	abundance	d_gene	CDR3aa	CDR3nt
TRBV28	TRBJ1-5	-	-	CASQTGASGPQHF	TGTGCCAGCCAGACGGGAGCATCTGGTCCCCAGCATTTT
TRBV14	TRBJ2-2	-	-	CASSLIGDHNTGELFF	TGTGCCAGCAGCCTCATAGGGGATCATAACACCGGGGAGCTGTTTTTT
TRBV4-2	TRBJ2-7	once	TRBD2	CASSLLGGLAVSYEQYF	TGTGCCAGCAGCCTCCTGGGGGGACTAGCGGTTTCCTACGAGCAGTACTTC
TRBV7-2	TRBJ1-2	-	-	CASSLDGFYGYTF	TGTGCCAGCAGCCTCGACGGGTTCTATGGCTACACCTTC
TRBV6-5	TRBJ2-3	once	-	CASSYSQGRTDTQYF	TGTGCCAGCAGTTACTCGCAGGGTAGGACAGATACGCAGTATTTT
TRBV19	TRBJ2-1	-	-	CASRHRLGWGNEQFF	TGTGCCAGTAGACATCGACTAGGATGGGGCAATGAGCAGTTCTTC
TRBV15	TRBJ1-1	-	-	CATSTGGVRTEAFF	TGTGCCACCAGCACCGGGGGGGTGAGGACTGAAGCTTTCTTT
TRBV5-1	TRBJ2-2	-	-	CASRLEQPGELFF	TGCGCCAGCAGGCTTGAACAGCCCGGGGAGCTGTTTTTT
TRBV11-1	TRBJ2-1	few	TRBD1	CASSPRDRGSEQFF	TGTGCCAGCAGCCCTAGGGACAGGGGGAGTGAGCAGTTCTTC
TRBV10-3	TRBJ1-1	-	TRBD1	CAIRIGQVGAEAFF	TGTGCCATCAGGATTGGACAGGTGGGGGCTGAAGCTTTCTTT
TRBV28	TRBJ2-1	-	-	CASSTGTHSYNEQFF	TGTGCCAGCAGTACGGGGACTCACTCCTACAATGAGCAGTTCTTC